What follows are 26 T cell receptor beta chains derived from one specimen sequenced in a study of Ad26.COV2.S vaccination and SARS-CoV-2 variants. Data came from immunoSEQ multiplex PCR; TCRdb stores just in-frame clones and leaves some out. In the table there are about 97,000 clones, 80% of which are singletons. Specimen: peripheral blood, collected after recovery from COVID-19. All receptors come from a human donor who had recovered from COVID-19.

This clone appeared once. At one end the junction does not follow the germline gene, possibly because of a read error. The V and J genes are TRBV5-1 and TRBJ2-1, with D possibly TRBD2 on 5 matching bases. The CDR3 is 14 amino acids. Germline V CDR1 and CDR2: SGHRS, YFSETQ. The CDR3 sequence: CASSYRTSFNEQFF. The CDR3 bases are TGCGCCAGCAGCTACCGGACTTCCTTCAATGAGCAGTTCTTC.

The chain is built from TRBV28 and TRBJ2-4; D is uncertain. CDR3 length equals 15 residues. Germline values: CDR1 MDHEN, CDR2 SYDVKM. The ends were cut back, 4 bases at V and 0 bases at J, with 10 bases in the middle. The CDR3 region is CASSWNRLAKNIQYF. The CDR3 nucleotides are TGTGCCAGCAGTTGGAATAGACTAGCCAAAAACATTCAGTACTTC.

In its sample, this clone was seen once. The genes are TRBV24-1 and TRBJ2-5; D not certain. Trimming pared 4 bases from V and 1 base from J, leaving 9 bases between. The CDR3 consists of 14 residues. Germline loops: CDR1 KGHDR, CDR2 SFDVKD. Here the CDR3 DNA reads TGTGCCACCAGTGACATCCGGAGCCAAGAGACCCAGTACTTC. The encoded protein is CATSDIRSQETQYF.

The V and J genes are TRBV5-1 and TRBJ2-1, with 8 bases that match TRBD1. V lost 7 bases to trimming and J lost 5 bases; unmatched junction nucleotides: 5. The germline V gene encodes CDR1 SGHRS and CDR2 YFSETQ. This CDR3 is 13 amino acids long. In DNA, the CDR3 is TGCGCCAGCCGGACAGGGAATAACAATGAGCAGTTCTTC. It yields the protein CASRTGNNNEQFF.

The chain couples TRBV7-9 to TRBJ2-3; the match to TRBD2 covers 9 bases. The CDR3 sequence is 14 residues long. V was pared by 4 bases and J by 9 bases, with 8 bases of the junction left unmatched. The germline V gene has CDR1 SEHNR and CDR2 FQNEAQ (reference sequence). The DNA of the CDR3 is TGTGCCAGCAGCTCGGCGGGGGGGCCTAACACGCAGTATTTT. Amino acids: CASSSAGGPNTQYF.

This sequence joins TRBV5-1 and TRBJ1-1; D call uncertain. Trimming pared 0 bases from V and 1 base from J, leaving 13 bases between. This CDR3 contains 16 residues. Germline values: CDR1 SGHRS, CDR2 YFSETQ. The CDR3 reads CASSLAVGTANTEAFF. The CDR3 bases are TGCGCCAGCAGCTTGGCCGTTGGCACAGCGAACACTGAAGCTTTCTTT.

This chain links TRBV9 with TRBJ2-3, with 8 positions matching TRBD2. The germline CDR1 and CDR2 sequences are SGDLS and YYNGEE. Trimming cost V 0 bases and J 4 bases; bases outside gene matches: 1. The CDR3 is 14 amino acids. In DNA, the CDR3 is TGTGCCAGCAGCGTAGTTAGCGGGGCAGATACGCAGTATTTT. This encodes CASSVVSGADTQYF.

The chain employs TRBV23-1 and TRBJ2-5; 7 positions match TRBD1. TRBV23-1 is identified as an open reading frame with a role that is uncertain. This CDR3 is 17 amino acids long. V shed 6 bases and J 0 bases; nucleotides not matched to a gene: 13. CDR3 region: CASRRGTATGYQETQYF. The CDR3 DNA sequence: TGCGCCAGCAGAAGAGGGACGGCGACAGGGTACCAAGAGACCCAGTACTTC.

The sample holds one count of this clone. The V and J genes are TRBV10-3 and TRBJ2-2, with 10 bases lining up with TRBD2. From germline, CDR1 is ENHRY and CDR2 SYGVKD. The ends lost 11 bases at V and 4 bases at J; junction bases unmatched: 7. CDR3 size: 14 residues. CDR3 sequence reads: CAGAGGPGTGELFF. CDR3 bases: TGTGCCGGAGCGGGGGGGCCGGGCACCGGGGAGCTGTTTTTT.

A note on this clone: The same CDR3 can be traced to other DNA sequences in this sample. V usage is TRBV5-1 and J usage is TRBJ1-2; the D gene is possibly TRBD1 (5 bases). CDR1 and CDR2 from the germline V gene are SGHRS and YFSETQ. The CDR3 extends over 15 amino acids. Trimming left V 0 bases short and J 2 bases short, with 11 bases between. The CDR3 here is CASSLEAGPNYGYTF. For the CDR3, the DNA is TGCGCCAGCAGCTTGGAGGCAGGGCCCAACTATGGCTACACCTTC.

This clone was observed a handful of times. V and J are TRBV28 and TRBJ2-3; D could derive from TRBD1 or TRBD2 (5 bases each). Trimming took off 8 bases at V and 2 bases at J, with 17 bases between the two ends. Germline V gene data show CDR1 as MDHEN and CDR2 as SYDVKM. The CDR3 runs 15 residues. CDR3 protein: CASVAWGRYTDTQYF. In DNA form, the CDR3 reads TGTGCCAGCGTCGCATGGGGGAGATACACAGATACGCAGTATTTT.

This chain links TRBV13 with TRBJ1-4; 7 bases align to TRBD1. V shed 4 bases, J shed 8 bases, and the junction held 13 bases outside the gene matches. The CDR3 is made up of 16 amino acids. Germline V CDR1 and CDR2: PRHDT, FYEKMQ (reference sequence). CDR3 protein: CASSSGQPRGQEKLFF. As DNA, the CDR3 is TGTGCCAGCAGCTCGGGACAGCCCCGAGGACAGGAAAAACTGTTTTTT.

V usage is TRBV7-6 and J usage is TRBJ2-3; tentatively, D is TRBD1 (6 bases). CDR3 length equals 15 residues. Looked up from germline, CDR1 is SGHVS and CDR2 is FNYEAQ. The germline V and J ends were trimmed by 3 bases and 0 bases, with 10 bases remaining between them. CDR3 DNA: TGTGCCAGCAGCTTCAGGGGTGCAAGCACAGATACGCAGTATTTT. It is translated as CASSFRGASTDTQYF.

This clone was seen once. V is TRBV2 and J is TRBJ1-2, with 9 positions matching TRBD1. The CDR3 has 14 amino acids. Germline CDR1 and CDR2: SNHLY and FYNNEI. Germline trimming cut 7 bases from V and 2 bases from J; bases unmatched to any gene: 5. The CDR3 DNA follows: TGTGCCAGCACTAAGACAGGGGGAAACTATGGCTACACCTTC. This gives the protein CASTKTGGNYGYTF.

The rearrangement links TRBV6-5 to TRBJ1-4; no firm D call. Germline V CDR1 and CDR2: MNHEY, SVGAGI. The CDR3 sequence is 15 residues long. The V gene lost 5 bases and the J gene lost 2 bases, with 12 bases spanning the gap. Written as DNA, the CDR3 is TGTGCCAGCAGTACCCGAGGAACGACTAATGAAAAACTGTTTTTT. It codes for CASSTRGTTNEKLFF.

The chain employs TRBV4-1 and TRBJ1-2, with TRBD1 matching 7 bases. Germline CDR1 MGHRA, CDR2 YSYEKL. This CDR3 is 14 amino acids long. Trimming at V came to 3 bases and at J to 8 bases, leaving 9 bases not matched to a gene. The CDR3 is CASSQVRQGKGYTF. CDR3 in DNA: TGCGCCAGCAGCCAGGTCCGACAGGGAAAAGGCTACACCTTC.

This chain's CDR3 is CASSPNPDGELFF. The CDR3, as DNA: TGTGCCAGCAGTCCTAATCCCGACGGGGAGCTGTTTTTT. The chain links TRBV9 to TRBJ2-2; D uncertain. The CDR3 contains 13 residues. V lost 5 bases and J 7 bases, leaving 12 bases between the germline ends. Germline loops: CDR1 SGDLS, CDR2 YYNGEE.

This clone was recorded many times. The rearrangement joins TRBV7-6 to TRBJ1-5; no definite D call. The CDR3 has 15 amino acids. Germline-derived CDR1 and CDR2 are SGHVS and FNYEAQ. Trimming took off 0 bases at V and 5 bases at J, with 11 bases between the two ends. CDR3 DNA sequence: TGTGCCAGCAGCTTAGCGATGGGGTTTGATCAGCCCCAGCATTTT. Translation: CASSLAMGFDQPQHF.

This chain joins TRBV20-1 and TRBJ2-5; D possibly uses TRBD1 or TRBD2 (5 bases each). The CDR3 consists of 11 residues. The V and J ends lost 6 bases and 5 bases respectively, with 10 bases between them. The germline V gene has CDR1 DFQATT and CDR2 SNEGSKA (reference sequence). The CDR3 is CSARGLETQYF. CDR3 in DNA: TGCAGTGCGAGGGGTTTGGAGACCCAGTACTTC.

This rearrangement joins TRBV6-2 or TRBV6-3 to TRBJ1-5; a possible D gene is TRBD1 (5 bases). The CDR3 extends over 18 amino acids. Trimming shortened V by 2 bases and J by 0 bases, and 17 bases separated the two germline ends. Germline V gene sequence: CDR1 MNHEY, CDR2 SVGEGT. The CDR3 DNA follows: TGTGCCAGCAGTTACGGTCAGCCAGGGATAAATAGCAATCAGCCCCAGCATTTT. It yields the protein CASSYGQPGINSNQPQHF.

In DNA, the CDR3 is TGTGCCAGCAGTCTCAGGGACAATGAGCAGTTCTTC. Protein product: CASSLRDNEQFF. The rearrangement links TRBV6-5 to TRBJ2-1; maybe TRBD1 (5 bases). The germline V and J ends were trimmed by 5 bases and 5 bases, with 7 bases remaining between them. This CDR3 has 12 amino acids. Germline V gives CDR1 MNHEY, CDR2 SVGAGI.

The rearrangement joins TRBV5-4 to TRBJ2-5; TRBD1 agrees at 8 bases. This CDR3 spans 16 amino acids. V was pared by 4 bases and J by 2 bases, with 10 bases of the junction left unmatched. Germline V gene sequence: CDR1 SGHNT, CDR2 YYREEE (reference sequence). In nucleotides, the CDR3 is TGTGCCAGCAGCCATTACAGGGGGGCAGATCAAGAGACCCAGTACTTC. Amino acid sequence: CASSHYRGADQETQYF.

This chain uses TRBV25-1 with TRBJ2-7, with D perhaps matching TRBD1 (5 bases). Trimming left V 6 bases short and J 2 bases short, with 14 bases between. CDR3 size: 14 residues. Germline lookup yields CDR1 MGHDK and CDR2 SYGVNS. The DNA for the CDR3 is TGTGCCAGCAGGCCGGATAGCAGGGCCTACGAGCAGTACTTC. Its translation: CASRPDSRAYEQYF.

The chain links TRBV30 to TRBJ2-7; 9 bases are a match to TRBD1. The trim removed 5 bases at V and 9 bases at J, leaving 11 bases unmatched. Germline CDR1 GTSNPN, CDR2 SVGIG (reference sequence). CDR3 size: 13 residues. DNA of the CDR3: TGTGCCTGGGAGGGACAGGGTACCTTAGTGCAGTACTTC. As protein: CAWEGQGTLVQYF. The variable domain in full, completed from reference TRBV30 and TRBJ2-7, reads SQTIHQWPATLVQPVGSPLSLECTVEGTSNPNLYWYRQAAGRGLQLLFYSVGIGQISSEVPQNLSASRPQDRQFILSSKKLLLSDSGFYLCAWEGQGTLVQYFGPGTRLTVT.

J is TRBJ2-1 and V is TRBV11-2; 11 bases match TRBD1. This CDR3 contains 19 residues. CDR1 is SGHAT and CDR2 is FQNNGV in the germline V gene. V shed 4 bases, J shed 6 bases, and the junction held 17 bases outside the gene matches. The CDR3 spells CASSSGVGTGGPVGNEQFF. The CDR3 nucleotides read TGTGCCAGCAGCTCAGGGGTCGGGACAGGGGGGCCGGTAGGCAATGAGCAGTTCTTC.

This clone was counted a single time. CDR3 nucleotide sequence: TGCGCCAGCAGCCAAGGAGGCAGCCTAACCCAAGAGACCCAGTACTTC. This translates into CASSQGGSLTQETQYF. The chain is built from TRBV4-3 and TRBJ2-5; no firm D call. CDR3 length equals 16 residues. Per germline, CDR1 LGHNA and CDR2 YSLEER. Trimming shortened V by 1 base and J by 1 base, and 13 bases separated the two germline ends.